This T cell receptor (beta chain) was documented in a study of CD8 T cells in ankylosing spondylitis. The CDR3 runs 15 residues. The ends were cut back, 2 bases at V and 4 bases at J, with 13 bases in the middle. CDR1 SGDLS and CDR2 YYNGEE come from the germline V gene. Quantitative barcoded 5'-RACE was used to prepare TCR beta libraries. TCRdb used MiXCR to reprocess the 5' RACE reads, holding one entry per CDR3 protein. The table lists around 770,000 distinct CDR3 sequences, about 12% of them singletons, with just over 0.5% in the top ten. This clonotype was picked up a small number of times. Its antigen is currently unknown. Study-wide results and caveats: With a CD8+ phenotype, disease-linked clones were relatively rare in peripheral blood. Past research had described some motif variants in reactive arthritis synovial fluid and blood. Among TCR beta sequences, a motif of eight highly homologous variants appeared characteristic of ankylosing spondylitis blood. Within matched ankylosing spondylitis synovial fluid, disease-linked clones were reportedly significantly enriched.

This sequence was found in a male donor with ankylosing spondylitis. The chain links TRBV9 to TRBJ2-1; no clear D. The sequencing sample was made of blood, either unsorted or a sorted T cell fraction (not recorded which). CDR3 DNA sequence: TGTGCCAGCAGCGTCGGGCCCAACCCTTACAATGAGCAGTTCTTC. This codes for CASSVGPNPYNEQFF.